Below, 17 T cell receptor beta chains from the same sample are listed, as sequenced in a study of OX40 agonist ivuxolimab in advanced cancers. Sequencing used immunoSEQ multiplex PCR; TCRdb keeps in-frame clones, though not all of them. Here the sample spans about 83,000 clones, around 84% being singletons. The starting material was CD4+ or CD8+ T cells sorted from blood, obtained in a trial of the OX40 agonist ivuxolimab. Receptor source: an adult with an advanced solid tumor such as melanoma, head and neck, liver or kidney cancer.

The J gene is TRBJ1-5, the V gene TRBV19, with unresolved D. The CDR3 extends over 13 amino acids. The ends were cut back, 6 bases at V and 7 bases at J, with 13 bases in the middle. The germline gives CDR1 LNHDA, CDR2 SQIVND (reference sequence). CDR3 sequence (DNA): TGTGCCAGTAGAGCATCAGGTGGCCAGCCCCAGCATTTT. Translation gives CASRASGGQPQHF.

The V and J genes are TRBV30 and TRBJ2-7; 9 bases agree with TRBD1. With 4 bases clipped from V and 2 bases from J, the junction kept 3 bases outside the gene matches. The CDR3 length is 13 residues. In germline, CDR1 is GTSNPN, CDR2 SVGIG (reference sequence). The CDR3 spells CAWTGTGPYEQYF. The CDR3 DNA reads TGTGCCTGGACCGGGACAGGGCCCTACGAGCAGTACTTC.

The table lists this clone with a few counts. The rearrangement links TRBV6-4 to TRBJ1-5; D unclear. The V end was cut by 4 bases, the J end by 0 bases, with 4 bases between. The CDR3 is 13 amino acids. The germline V gene has CDR1 MRHNA and CDR2 SNTAGT. CDR3 bases: TGTGCCAGCAGTGTAACTAGCAATCAGCCCCAGCATTTT. Translated: CASSVTSNQPQHF.

This chain joins TRBV5-1 and TRBJ2-7, with D perhaps TRBD2 (6 bases). V lost 0 bases to trimming and J lost 2 bases, with 12 bases between them. This CDR3 contains 15 residues. Per the germline V gene, CDR1 is SGHRS and CDR2 is YFSETQ. The CDR3 loop is CASSLGGTEAYEQYF. As DNA, the CDR3 is TGCGCCAGCAGCTTGGGCGGGACGGAAGCCTACGAGCAGTACTTC.

V gene TRBV30 combines with J gene TRBJ1-3; D call uncertain. This CDR3 has 13 amino acids. Germline V gene sequence: CDR1 GTSNPN, CDR2 SVGIG (reference sequence). V lost 4 bases and J 0 bases, leaving 7 bases between the germline ends. Here the CDR3 reads CAWIGSSGNTIYF. The CDR3 nucleotides are TGTGCCTGGATAGGGAGCTCTGGAAACACCATATATTTT.

The J gene is TRBJ1-1, the V gene TRBV7-6; TRBD1 is a possible D gene (6 bases). V was pared by 5 bases and J by 0 bases, with 16 bases between. Looked up from germline, CDR1 is SGHVS and CDR2 is FNYEAQ. This CDR3 has 16 residues. This chain's CDR3 is CASSPRGTLLNTEAFF. The CDR3 region has the DNA TGTGCCAGCAGCCCGAGGGGGACCCTCTTGAACACTGAAGCTTTCTTT.

V and J are TRBV19 and TRBJ1-2; TRBD1 agrees at 10 bases. Germline CDR1 reads LNHDA; CDR2 reads SQIVND (reference sequence). The CDR3 contains 17 residues. The J segment lost 7 bases and the V segment lost 3 bases, leaving 14 bases of the junction unmatched. The CDR3: CASSIRDRGVWRSGYTF. In nucleotides, the CDR3 is TGTGCCAGTAGTATCCGGGACAGGGGTGTGTGGCGATCTGGCTACACCTTC.

The chain links TRBV6-5 to TRBJ2-2, with a tentative D call TRBD1 (5 bases). The germline V gene has CDR1 MNHEY and CDR2 SVGAGI. This CDR3 region has 15 residues. The V end was cut by 8 bases, the J end by 4 bases, with 17 bases between. CDR3 coding DNA: TGTGCCAGCTGCCGGCTCGACAGTGGCACCGGGGAGCTGTTTTTT. Its translation: CASCRLDSGTGELFF.

The chain joins TRBV10-3 to TRBJ1-4, with D hard to call. Germline CDR1 and CDR2: ENHRY and SYGVKD. The CDR3 is 14 amino acids. Between the trimmed V and J ends, which lost 3 bases and 4 bases, there was a span of 9 bases. The CDR3 nucleotides read TGTGCCATCAGTGAAACAGAGATTAATGAAAAACTGTTTTTT. Residues: CAISETEINEKLFF.

The J gene is TRBJ1-4, the V gene TRBV2; D might be TRBD1 (5 bases). This CDR3 has 16 residues. CDR1 and CDR2 (germline): SNHLY, FYNNEI. Trimming left V 3 bases short and J 0 bases short, with 11 bases between. In DNA form, the CDR3 reads TGTGCCAGCAGTGAGACAGACTTCCCAACTAATGAAAAACTGTTTTTT. Protein: CASSETDFPTNEKLFF.

V usage is TRBV15 and J usage is TRBJ1-5; maybe TRBD1 (5 bases). Between the trimmed V and J ends, which lost 5 bases and 0 bases, there was a span of 8 bases. The CDR3 length is 14 residues. The V gene's germline CDR1 is LNHNV and CDR2 YYDKDF (reference sequence). The CDR3 loop reads CATSGRDSNQPQHF. CDR3 DNA: TGTGCCACCAGCGGCAGGGATAGCAATCAGCCCCAGCATTTT.

This sequence joins TRBV6-1 and TRBJ2-7; TRBD1 agrees at 11 bases. The CDR3 contains 14 residues. With V trimmed by 6 bases and J by 7 bases, 8 bases remained unmatched. Germline V CDR1 and CDR2: MNHNS, SASEGT. The CDR3: CASREPGQGEEQYF. CDR3 DNA: TGTGCCAGCAGGGAACCGGGACAGGGGGAAGAGCAGTACTTC.

The chain has TRBV7-9 and TRBJ2-5; 11 nucleotides match TRBD1. V was pared by 1 base and J by 5 bases, with 6 bases of the junction left unmatched. Germline CDR1 is SEHNR and CDR2 is FQNEAQ (reference sequence). The CDR3 sequence is 16 residues long. CDR3 nucleotides: TGTGCCAGCAGCTTAGGGGACAGGGGGAAGAGGGAGACCCAGTACTTC. Translating gives CASSLGDRGKRETQYF. The full variable domain, rest sourced from reference TRBV7-9 and TRBJ2-5, is DTGVSQNPRHKITKRGQNVTFRCDPISEHNRLYWYRQTLGQGPEFLTYFQNEAQLEKSRLLSDRFSAERPKGSFSTLEIQRTEQGDSAMYLCASSLGDRGKRETQYFGPGTRLLVL.

The J gene is TRBJ2-7, the V gene TRBV10-2; D gene unclear. CDR1 is WSHSY, CDR2 SAAADI, per germline. CDR3 length: 14 amino acids. Trimming removed 4 bases from V and 3 bases from J, with 13 bases in between. CDR3 region: CASSVPSLSYEQYF. CDR3 nucleotide sequence: TGCGCCAGCAGTGTCCCCTCCCTGAGCTACGAGCAGTACTTC.

J is TRBJ1-2 and V is TRBV7-9; 10 nucleotides agree with TRBD1. The length of the CDR3 is 15 residues. V dropped 1 base and J dropped 4; count of bases not matched to a gene: 3. The germline gives CDR1 SEHNR, CDR2 FQNEAQ (reference sequence). CDR3 nucleotides: TGTGCCAGCAGCTTAGGACAGGGGGCCAGCTATGGCTACACCTTC. It is translated as CASSLGQGASYGYTF.

The rearrangement links TRBV6-5 to TRBJ2-2, with unresolved D. Germline V gene lookup returns CDR1 MNHEY and CDR2 SVGAGI. CDR3 length equals 15 residues. Trimming stripped 4 bases from V and 2 bases from J, with 11 bases between. CDR3 nucleotide sequence: TGTGCCAGCAGTTCCCCTAGGCCTAACACCGGGGAGCTGTTTTTT. Protein sequence: CASSSPRPNTGELFF.

Of note for this clone: Other DNA sequences within the sample encode an identical CDR3. The V and J genes are TRBV7-2 and TRBJ1-1; D not resolved. CDR1 SGHTA and CDR2 FQGNSA come from the germline V gene. Trimming removed 3 bases from V and 1 base from J, with 6 bases in between. The CDR3 spans 13 residues. For the CDR3, the DNA is TGTGCCAGCAGCTTGGGCAGGAACACTGAAGCTTTCTTT. Its translation: CASSLGRNTEAFF.